This record covers a single T cell receptor beta chain. Its antigen remains unidentified. These data are taken from a study of regulatory T cells in long-lasting Graves disease. Regarding the study as a whole: With approximately 3,000 shared public clonotypes, persistent patients exceeded new patients, who shared over 850. Accuracy might have suffered from few samples. Peripheral blood alone, not thyroid tissue, underwent study.

Investigators prepared the TCR beta libraries by applying iRepertoire HTBI primers and Arm-PCR of CDR3 regions. MiXCR, run by TCRdb on the multiplex PCR reads, gives a single entry per CDR3 protein. Of a few hundred thousand distinct CDR3 sequences in the sample, 20% to 25% were seen once. Time point denoted: persistent/refractory GD, antithyroid drugs over 5 years with positive TRAb. The TCR library was prepared using RNA isolated from PBMCs. The starting material was peripheral blood mononuclear cells (PBMCs), obtained when the disease was refractory, from a patient treated with antithyroid drugs. The TCR comes from a female donor with Graves disease.

Here the CDR3 DNA reads TGTGCCTGGGTCATTAGGCGGGGGTGGAAGACTGAAGCTTTCTTT. Amino acids: CAWVIRRGWKTEAFF. The chain has TRBV30 and TRBJ1-1; D might be TRBD1 (5 bases). V lost 5 bases and J 5 bases, leaving 21 bases between the germline ends. CDR3 length: 15 amino acids. Germline CDR1 reads GTSNPN; CDR2 reads SVGIG (reference sequence).